The 9 T cell receptor beta chains below were found in one sample sequenced in a study of PD-L1 blockade in urothelial cancer. The repertoire was sequenced with immunoSEQ multiplex PCR; TCRdb's copy has only in-frame clones and lacks some. This sample yields some 100,000 clones, of which about 91% are seen a single time; 0.8% to 1% belongs to the top ten. The source was PBMCs, collected around atezolizumab (anti-PD-L1) treatment. These receptors all stem from a woman older than 75 with urothelial cancer.

The chain uses TRBV10-1 and TRBJ1-1; 7 nucleotides agree with TRBD1. CDR1 is WNHNN, CDR2 SYGVQD, per germline (reference sequence). This CDR3 has 14 amino acids. V lost 4 bases and J lost 1; bases outside the gene matches: 3. This CDR3 is CASSAGTENTEAFF. The DNA of the CDR3 is TGCGCCAGCAGTGCCGGGACAGAGAACACTGAAGCTTTCTTT.

V usage is TRBV6-1 and J usage is TRBJ1-4; possible D gene TRBD1, 6 bases. Germline V lookup: CDR1 MNHNS, CDR2 SASEGT. V lost 7 bases and J 15 bases, leaving 24 bases between the germline ends. The CDR3 is 14 residues long. This CDR3 is CASISTAGAGEVFF. In DNA form, the CDR3 reads TGTGCCAGCATTTCCACCGCGGGGGCTGGAGAAGTGTTTTTT.

The rearrangement uses TRBV7-9 and TRBJ1-2; D possibly corresponds to TRBD1 (5 bases). Germline V gives CDR1 SEHNR, CDR2 FQNEAQ (reference sequence). There are 13 residues in the CDR3. The V end was cut by 9 bases, the J end by 3 bases, with 14 bases between. Here the CDR3 DNA reads TGTGCCAGTTCGGCCGGGGGGGACTATGGCTACACCTTC. Its protein is CASSAGGDYGYTF.

This sequence joins TRBV27 and TRBJ2-1; the D is unclear. The CDR3 is 13 residues long. V was clipped by 7 bases and J by 4 bases, with 11 bases between them. Germline CDR1 is MNHEY and CDR2 is SMNVEV (reference sequence). CDR3 residues: CASMQRLYNEQFF. CDR3 bases: TGTGCCAGCATGCAGAGACTTTACAATGAGCAGTTCTTC.

The rearrangement joins TRBV7-3 to TRBJ1-3; D call uncertain. Germline V CDR1 and CDR2: SGHTA, FQGTGA. The CDR3 extends over 12 amino acids. Trimming took off 4 bases at V and 9 bases at J, with 10 bases between the two ends. The DNA of the CDR3 is TGTGCCAGCAGCTACCCGGGAGGCACCATATATTTT. Translating it yields CASSYPGGTIYF.

This clone was detected once. The chain recombines TRBV5-5 with TRBJ1-1; 8 bases map to TRBD1. CDR1 is SGHKS and CDR2 is YYEKEE in the germline V gene (reference sequence). V shed 3 bases, J shed 11 bases, and the junction held 12 bases outside the gene matches. There are 14 residues in the CDR3. In DNA, the CDR3 is TGTGCCAGCAGCTCATATCCGGGACAGGACATGGCTTTCTTT. Protein: CASSSYPGQDMAFF.

This clone is a singleton in its sample. This chain connects TRBV2 to TRBJ2-7; the D is unclear. Germline V gene data show CDR1 as SNHLY and CDR2 as FYNNEI. The CDR3 extends over 10 amino acids. V was shortened by 8 bases and J by 6 bases, with 8 bases between the two germline ends. The CDR3 region is CASEVREQYF. For the CDR3, the DNA is TGTGCCAGCGAGGTGCGCGAGCAGTACTTC.

This rearrangement joins TRBV6-5 to TRBJ1-5, with D uncertain. This CDR3 comprises 13 residues. The ends were cut back, 8 bases at V and 4 bases at J, with 12 bases in the middle. CDR1 MNHEY and CDR2 SVGAGI come from the germline V gene. CDR3 sequence (DNA): TGTGCCAGCGGGAGACGGGCAAATCAGCCCCAGCATTTT. Amino acid sequence: CASGRRANQPQHF.

The genes are TRBV10-3 and TRBJ2-7; D gene ambiguous. Germline CDR1 and CDR2: ENHRY and SYGVKD. The CDR3 runs to 12 residues. V gave up 1 base and J gave up 7 bases, with 8 bases separating them. The CDR3 region has the DNA TGTGCCATCAGTGAGTATCTAGGAGAGCAGTACTTC. It yields the protein CAISEYLGEQYF.